These 27 T cell receptor beta chains were sequenced from one sample in a study of shared clonotypes between healthy human individuals. Naive CD8 cells comprised CD45RO-negative, CCR7-positively selected cells, excluding terminally differentiated effector memory CD45RA+ cells. The data were produced by immunoSEQ multiplex PCR, yet TCRdb's version contains in-frame clones alone and is incomplete. The sample has about 580,000 clones; roughly 98% are singletons. The source material was naive CD8+ T cells sorted from blood. The receptors come from a man aged 25-45 years in good health.

The CDR3 loop is CSVAIRVADASLSYEQYF. The CDR3 DNA follows: TGCAGCGTTGCTATCAGGGTGGCGGACGCTTCCTTGTCCTACGAGCAGTACTTC. The chain joins TRBV29-1 to TRBJ2-7, with D maybe TRBD1 (5 bases). This CDR3 is 18 amino acids long. CDR1 SQVTM and CDR2 ANQGSEA come from the germline V gene. The germline V and J ends were trimmed by 4 bases and 1 base, with 26 bases remaining between them.

This chain connects TRBV7-9 to TRBJ2-7, with 8 bases identical to TRBD2. CDR1 and CDR2 from the germline V gene are SEHNR and FQNEAQ (reference sequence). The CDR3 extends over 14 amino acids. V lost 5 bases to trimming and J lost 2 bases; unmatched junction nucleotides: 5. CDR3 loop: CASSGPSGPYEQYF. The CDR3 DNA reads as TGTGCCAGCAGCGGCCCTAGCGGGCCCTACGAGCAGTACTTC.

In regard to this clone: The same CDR3 also results from other DNA sequences found in this sample. V gene TRBV28 combines with J gene TRBJ2-7; 7 bases align to TRBD1. J was trimmed by 1 base and V by 5 bases; bases with no gene match: 2. Germline V lookup: CDR1 MDHEN, CDR2 SYDVKM. The CDR3 runs to 13 residues. Here the CDR3 DNA reads TGTGCCAGCAGTCGGGACAGTTCCTACGAGCAGTACTTC. Protein product: CASSRDSSYEQYF.

The CDR3: CSVELIAGGGFRWETQYF. The CDR3 DNA reads as TGCAGCGTTGAGCTGATTGCGGGAGGTGGGTTCAGATGGGAGACCCAGTACTTC. The chain is built from TRBV29-1 and TRBJ2-5; 8 bases match TRBD2. The CDR3 length is 18 residues. V shed 3 bases, J shed 5 bases, and the junction held 20 bases outside the gene matches. Germline CDR1 reads SQVTM; CDR2 reads ANQGSEA.

The chain joins TRBV28 to TRBJ2-7; 11 bases are shared with TRBD2. The germline V gene encodes CDR1 MDHEN and CDR2 SYDVKM. The CDR3 totals 14 residues. J was trimmed by 7 bases and V by 5 bases; bases with no gene match: 7. The DNA of the CDR3 is TGTGCCAGCAGTGTAACTAGCGGGAGTCGAGAGCAGTACTTC. This encodes CASSVTSGSREQYF.

The chain employs TRBV15 and TRBJ1-5; D is undetermined. The CDR3 loop spans 15 amino acids. The germline V and J ends were trimmed by 0 bases and 6 bases, with 12 bases remaining between them. Germline values: CDR1 LNHNV, CDR2 YYDKDF (reference sequence). CDR3: CATSREAEGVQPQHF. The CDR3 nucleotides read TGTGCCACCAGCAGAGAGGCGGAGGGAGTTCAGCCCCAGCATTTT. The entire variable domain, with the rest obtained from reference TRBV15 and TRBJ1-5, is as follows: DAMVIQNPRYQVTQFGKPVTLSCSQTLNHNVMYWYQQKSSQAPKLLFHYYDKDFNNEADTPDNFQSRRPNTSFCFLDIRSPGLGDTAMYLCATSREAEGVQPQHFGDGTRLSIL.

The chain joins TRBV7-9 to TRBJ1-1; TRBD1 matches at 7 bases. V was pared by 5 bases and J by 2 bases, with 8 bases of the junction left unmatched. Per germline, CDR1 SEHNR and CDR2 FQNEAQ (reference sequence). The length of the CDR3 is 15 residues. The CDR3 loop reads CASSRYRQGNTEAFF. Here the CDR3 DNA reads TGTGCCAGCAGCCGATACCGACAGGGAAACACTGAAGCTTTCTTT.

This chain links TRBV6-1 with TRBJ1-5; D perhaps matches TRBD1 (5 bases). This CDR3 comprises 17 residues. The germline V gene has CDR1 MNHNS and CDR2 SASEGT. Trimming cost V 1 base and J 1 base, with 14 bases left between them. This CDR3 reads CASSEVKGRASNQPQHF. The DNA for the CDR3 is TGTGCCAGCAGTGAAGTTAAGGGGAGGGCGAGCAATCAGCCCCAGCATTTT.

V and J are TRBV4-1 and TRBJ2-1; unclear D gene. In germline, CDR1 is MGHRA, CDR2 YSYEKL. There are 16 residues in the CDR3. The ends were cut back, 0 bases at V and 0 bases at J, with 9 bases in the middle. This CDR3 reads CASSQDSAASYNEQFF. The CDR3 DNA is TGCGCCAGCAGCCAAGATAGTGCGGCCTCCTACAATGAGCAGTTCTTC.

The rearrangement uses TRBV6-6 and TRBJ2-7, with unresolved D. CDR3 length equals 10 residues. The germline V gene encodes CDR1 MNHNY and CDR2 SVGAGI (reference sequence). The V end lost 5 bases, the J end lost 7 bases, and 6 bases lay between the germline ends. The CDR3 sequence: CASSDNEQYF. DNA for the CDR3: TGTGCCAGCAGTGATAATGAGCAGTACTTC.

This chain joins TRBV27 and TRBJ2-7; TRBD2 matches at 7 bases. Germline V lookup: CDR1 MNHEY, CDR2 SMNVEV (reference sequence). V lost 2 bases to trimming and J lost 7 bases; unmatched junction nucleotides: 8. CDR3 length equals 14 residues. The CDR3 sequence: CASSLGSGLREQYF. In DNA, the CDR3 is TGTGCCAGCAGTTTAGGTAGCGGGCTAAGGGAGCAGTACTTC.

V usage is TRBV14 and J usage is TRBJ2-7; TRBD2 matches 13 bases. The ends lost 1 base at V and 0 bases at J; junction bases unmatched: 15. CDR1 is SGHDN, CDR2 FVKESK, per germline. The CDR3 runs to 21 residues. CDR3 in DNA: TGTGCCAGCAGCCAAGTACCCATCCTCACTAGCGGGAGGGTACCCTCCTACGAGCAGTACTTC. Protein sequence: CASSQVPILTSGRVPSYEQYF.

Remarks on this clone: In the same sample, other DNA sequences code for this CDR3. The J gene is TRBJ2-5, the V gene TRBV5-1; possibly TRBD2 for D (5 bases). Germline V gene sequence: CDR1 SGHRS, CDR2 YFSETQ. This CDR3 is 14 amino acids long. With 0 bases removed from V and 2 bases from J, the gap between germline ends came to 8 bases. For the CDR3, the DNA is TGCGCCAGCAGCTTGGTAACGGGGCAAGAGACCCAGTACTTC. The encoded protein is CASSLVTGQETQYF. Together with reference TRBV5-1 and TRBJ2-5, the CDR3 gives the full variable domain: KAGVTQTPRYLIKTRGQQVTLSCSPISGHRSVSWYQQTPGQGLQFLFEYFSETQRNKGNFPGRFSGRQFSNSRSEMNVSTLELGDSALYLCASSLVTGQETQYFGPGTRLLVL.

The chain employs TRBV7-8 and TRBJ1-5; D is possibly TRBD1 (5 bases). Germline V gene data show CDR1 as SGHVS and CDR2 as FQNEAQ. The CDR3 extends over 14 amino acids. Deletions cut 3 bases from V and 4 bases from J, with 10 bases between. The CDR3 DNA follows: TGTGCCAGCAGCTTGGAGGGACGGAATCAGCCCCAGCATTTT. It specifies CASSLEGRNQPQHF.

This chain uses TRBV7-9 with TRBJ1-1; D remains unclear. Trimming removed 4 bases from V and 4 bases from J, with 4 bases in between. CDR3 length: 11 residues. Germline V gene sequence: CDR1 SEHNR, CDR2 FQNEAQ (reference sequence). The CDR3 region has the DNA TGTGCCAGCAGCTCCAGCACTGAAGCTTTCTTT. This gives the protein CASSSSTEAFF.

The chain is built from TRBV29-1 and TRBJ2-7; TRBD1 matches at 7 bases. The CDR3 sequence is 12 residues long. J was trimmed by 1 base and V by 6 bases; bases with no gene match: 3. Germline CDR1 reads SQVTM; CDR2 reads ANQGSEA. The CDR3 DNA reads as TGCAGCGTAACAGGGGCTTCCTACGAGCAGTACTTC. Protein product: CSVTGASYEQYF.

This chain uses TRBV7-2 with TRBJ2-1; D gene ambiguous. Germline CDR1 SGHTA, CDR2 FQGNSA. The V and J ends lost 5 bases and 3 bases respectively, with 8 bases between them. The CDR3 spans 13 residues. The CDR3 DNA reads as TGTGCCAGCAGCCGTTATGTCTACAATGAGCAGTTCTTC. It encodes CASSRYVYNEQFF.

J is TRBJ2-1 and V is TRBV5-5; no clear D gene. CDR1 is SGHKS and CDR2 is YYEKEE in the germline V gene (reference sequence). This CDR3 contains 15 residues. Trimming took off 0 bases at V and 0 bases at J, with 7 bases between the two ends. The CDR3 here is CASSLARSSYNEQFF. CDR3 nucleotides: TGTGCCAGCAGCTTGGCTAGAAGCTCCTACAATGAGCAGTTCTTC.

The chain employs TRBV5-1 and TRBJ2-1, with 9 bases fitting TRBD1. The CDR3 totals 13 residues. The V gene end was trimmed by 0 bases and the J gene end by 13 bases; junction bases not matched to a gene: 5. CDR1 and CDR2 from the germline V gene are SGHRS and YFSETQ. The CDR3 region is CASSLGDRGTQFF. CDR3 sequence (DNA): TGCGCCAGCAGCTTGGGCGACAGGGGGACACAGTTCTTC.

The gene calls are TRBV4-1 and TRBJ2-7, with a tentative D call TRBD2 (5 bases). V lost 4 bases and J 6 bases, leaving 19 bases between the germline ends. Per germline, CDR1 MGHRA and CDR2 YSYEKL. The CDR3 is 15 amino acids. In DNA form, the CDR3 reads TGCGCCAGCAGCCTAGCGACGGGATTCGAACGCGAGCAGTACTTC. This encodes CASSLATGFEREQYF.

The gene calls are TRBV19 and TRBJ2-2; D tentatively reads TRBD1 or TRBD2 (5 bases each). This CDR3 spans 14 amino acids. Deletions cut 5 bases from V and 5 bases from J, with 12 bases between. CDR1 LNHDA and CDR2 SQIVND come from the germline V gene (reference sequence). The CDR3: CASSSSWGTGELFF. Written as DNA, the CDR3 is TGTGCCAGTAGTTCCTCATGGGGGACCGGGGAGCTGTTTTTT.

V usage is TRBV6-1 and J usage is TRBJ2-7; unclear D gene. CDR3 length: 13 residues. Trimming removed 4 bases from V and 3 bases from J, with 10 bases in between. CDR1 and CDR2 from the germline V gene are MNHNS and SASEGT. DNA for the CDR3: TGTGCCAGCAGTGTTTCCTTGTTCTACGAGCAGTACTTC. As protein: CASSVSLFYEQYF.

The chain joins TRBV6-5 to TRBJ2-7; 12 bases are a match to TRBD2. CDR3 length: 15 amino acids. With V trimmed by 0 bases and J by 6 bases, 3 bases remained unmatched. Germline V gives CDR1 MNHEY, CDR2 SVGAGI. CDR3 protein: CASSYSTSGSSEQYF. The CDR3, as DNA: TGTGCCAGCAGTTACTCGACTAGCGGGAGTTCCGAGCAGTACTTC.

The chain recombines TRBV27 with TRBJ1-1; D possibly corresponds to TRBD1 (5 bases). The CDR3 sequence is 13 residues long. The V and J ends lost 5 bases and 1 base respectively, with 8 bases between them. Germline V gene sequence: CDR1 MNHEY, CDR2 SMNVEV (reference sequence). The CDR3 sequence is CASSVTGNTEAFF. Written as DNA, the CDR3 is TGTGCCAGCAGTGTCACAGGGAACACTGAAGCTTTCTTT.

This CDR3 is CASSWGGTGELFF. The CDR3 region has the DNA TGTGCCAGCAGTTGGGGTGGCACCGGGGAGCTGTTTTTT. The chain has TRBV27 and TRBJ2-2; no definite D call. Trimming cost V 4 bases and J 4 bases, with 7 bases left between them. The CDR3 has 13 amino acids. Germline loops: CDR1 MNHEY, CDR2 SMNVEV (reference sequence).

In the case of this clone: A read error may account for a junction end that differs from germline. This rearrangement joins TRBV7-9 to TRBJ1-4; D is possibly TRBD1 (5 bases). Germline values: CDR1 SEHNR, CDR2 FQNEAQ (reference sequence). The CDR3 contains 16 residues. The CDR3 DNA sequence: TGTGCCAGCAGCTCCCCCTACTTGAAGGGACCTGAAGAACTGTTTTTT. This gives the protein CASSSPYLKGPEELFF.

V is TRBV4-1 and J is TRBJ2-3; no clear D gene. The CDR3 spans 12 residues. CDR1 and CDR2 from the germline V gene are MGHRA and YSYEKL. The ends were cut back, 4 bases at V and 3 bases at J, with 5 bases in the middle. Written as DNA, the CDR3 is TGCGCCAGCAGCCGAGAGACAGATACGCAGTATTTT. As protein: CASSRETDTQYF.